One and the same sample provided the 26 T cell receptor beta chains below, sequenced in a study of cytomegalovirus exposure and HLA in healthy donors. The PCR made use of 60 Vbeta and 13 Jbeta primers. Assay: immunoSEQ multiplex PCR; the TCRdb copy retains only in-frame clones and omits some. The data hold about 150,000 clones, with around 75% observed a single time. The sequenced material came from PBMCs. The receptor set was obtained from a man aged 35 to 55 in good health and CMV-seronegative.

The chain is built from TRBV5-6 and TRBJ2-7; the D gene is possibly TRBD1 (5 bases). Deletions cut 4 bases from V and 3 bases from J, with 17 bases between. Germline lookup yields CDR1 SGHDT and CDR2 YYEEEE. CDR3 length: 15 amino acids. This CDR3 is CASSPVETRGYEQYF. CDR3 DNA sequence: TGTGCCAGCAGCCCGGTTGAGACAAGGGGCTACGAGCAGTACTTC.

In its sample, this clone was seen once. V usage is TRBV6-5 and J usage is TRBJ1-3; D ambiguous. V was clipped by 1 base and J by 0 bases, with 10 bases between them. Per germline, CDR1 MNHEY and CDR2 SVGAGI. The CDR3 has 16 amino acids. The CDR3 sequence: CASSYCYRYSGNTIYF. DNA for the CDR3: TGTGCCAGCAGTTACTGCTACAGATACTCTGGAAACACCATATATTTT.

DNA for the CDR3: TGCAGCGTTGGCAACCGGGACAGTGGTGAAAAACTGTTTTTT. It codes for CSVGNRDSGEKLFF. The gene calls are TRBV29-1 and TRBJ1-4; 7 nucleotides agree with TRBD1. The CDR3 has 14 amino acids. The V gene end was trimmed by 4 bases and the J gene end by 7 bases; junction bases not matched to a gene: 9. CDR1 is SQVTM, CDR2 ANQGSEA, per germline.

This clone was observed once. The rearrangement links TRBV7-9 to TRBJ2-2; no firm D call. CDR1 is SEHNR and CDR2 is FQNEAQ in the germline V gene (reference sequence). Trimming stripped 8 bases from V and 4 bases from J, with 8 bases between. The CDR3 sequence is 12 residues long. CDR3 in DNA: TGTGCCAGCCCGGAGTTCACCGGGGAGCTGTTTTTT. This sequence encodes CASPEFTGELFF.

The CDR3 loop is CASSGGGGGSSYNEQFF. DNA for the CDR3: TGCGCCAGCAGCGGGGGCGGAGGCGGGAGCTCCTACAATGAGCAGTTCTTC. This sequence joins TRBV5-1 and TRBJ2-1; D is possibly TRBD2 (7 bases). The CDR3 totals 17 residues. Trimming left V 4 bases short and J 0 bases short, with 17 bases between. Germline CDR1 and CDR2: SGHRS and YFSETQ.

The chain combines TRBV5-4 with TRBJ2-2; D not certain. The V gene's germline CDR1 is SGHNT and CDR2 YYREEE (reference sequence). Trimming pared 8 bases from V and 2 bases from J, leaving 10 bases between. The length of the CDR3 is 13 residues. CDR3 protein: CASARSNTGELFF. The CDR3 region has the DNA TGTGCCAGTGCCAGATCTAACACCGGGGAGCTGTTTTTT. Full variable domain (outside the CDR3, taken from reference TRBV5-4 and TRBJ2-2): ETGVTQSPTHLIKTRGQQVTLRCSSQSGHNTVSWYQQALGQGPQFIFQYYREEENGRGNFPPRFSGLQFPNYSSELNVNALELDDSALYLCASARSNTGELFFGEGSRLTVL.

This clone was detected only a few times. The CDR3 DNA sequence: TGTGCCAGCAGCTTAAACGTTAGGGGAGGAGAGACCCAGTACTTC. It translates to CASSLNVRGGETQYF. The chain recombines TRBV7-3 with TRBJ2-5; possibly TRBD2 for D (6 bases). CDR1 and CDR2 (germline): SGHTA, FQGTGA. V was cut by 1 base and J by 4 bases, with 13 bases left in between. CDR3 length equals 15 residues.

Only one count was recorded for this clone. This sequence joins TRBV4-3 and TRBJ1-1; no firm D call. Germline V lookup: CDR1 LGHNA, CDR2 YSLEER. The CDR3 runs 15 residues. V lost 4 bases, J lost 0 bases, and 12 bases lay in between. CDR3 sequence (DNA): TGCGCCAGCAGCCGTGAACAGAGCATGAACACTGAAGCTTTCTTT. Translated: CASSREQSMNTEAFF.

This clone was picked up a small number of times. CDR3 in DNA: TGTGCCAGCAGCCGAACAGGGCGGGTGGCAAAACTGTTTTTT. Amino acids: CASSRTGRVAKLFF. The rearrangement uses TRBV6-6 and TRBJ1-4; possible D gene TRBD1, 6 bases. Germline CDR1 MNHNY, CDR2 SVGAGI (reference sequence). The CDR3 loop spans 14 amino acids. Trimming pared 6 bases from V and 10 bases from J, leaving 18 bases between.

This clone occurred once. This sequence joins TRBV2 and TRBJ2-7, with 8 bases fitting TRBD1. Per germline, CDR1 SNHLY and CDR2 FYNNEI. Losses at the gene ends were 4 bases for V and 2 bases for J; bases not matched to a gene: 7. The CDR3 extends over 15 amino acids. Here the CDR3 reads CASSAQGQAPYEQYF. Here the CDR3 DNA reads TGTGCCAGCAGTGCGCAGGGACAGGCGCCCTACGAGCAGTACTTC.

The chain has TRBV11-2 and TRBJ2-1, with D hard to call. This CDR3 is built from 16 residues. The germline V gene encodes CDR1 SGHAT and CDR2 FQNNGV. V was cut by 2 bases and J by 1 base, with 12 bases left in between. The chain's CDR3 is CASSLTPPASYNEQFF. The CDR3 DNA reads as TGTGCCAGCAGCTTAACGCCTCCTGCGTCCTACAATGAGCAGTTCTTC.

The chain combines TRBV19 with TRBJ1-6; 7 nucleotides match TRBD1. The CDR3 runs to 13 residues. After removal of 6 bases from V and 9 bases from J, the junction contained 5 bases not matched to a gene. Germline assignment: CDR1 LNHDA and CDR2 SQIVND (reference sequence). As DNA, the CDR3 is TGTGCCAGTAGGGGTACAGGGGCTTCACCCCTCCACTTT. Amino acids: CASRGTGASPLHF. Supplemented by reference TRBV19 and TRBJ1-6, the full variable domain reads DGGITQSPKYLFRKEGQNVTLSCEQNLNHDAMYWYRQDPGQGLRLIYYSQIVNDFQKGDIAEGYSVSREKKESFPLTVTSAQKNPTAFYLCASRGTGASPLHFGNGTRLTVT.

V and J are TRBV20-1 and TRBJ2-1; 8 bases fit TRBD1. CDR3 length equals 11 residues. After removal of 6 bases from V and 8 bases from J, the junction contained 3 bases not matched to a gene. Germline CDR1 is DFQATT and CDR2 is SNEGSKA (reference sequence). This CDR3 is CSAGTGYEQFF. The CDR3 coding sequence is TGCAGTGCCGGGACAGGTTATGAGCAGTTCTTC.

This clone has just one count. The chain couples TRBV5-6 to TRBJ2-3; 11 nucleotides line up with TRBD2. V lost 2 bases and J lost 5; bases outside the gene matches: 10. Per the germline V gene, CDR1 is SGHDT and CDR2 is YYEEEE. CDR3 size: 17 residues. The CDR3 spells CASSLRLAGMTEDTQYF. Here the CDR3 DNA reads TGTGCCAGCAGCTTAAGACTAGCGGGAATGACGGAAGATACGCAGTATTTT.

The chain has TRBV5-1 and TRBJ2-3, with 8 positions matching TRBD1. From germline, CDR1 is SGHRS and CDR2 YFSETQ. V lost 4 bases, J lost 2 bases, and 9 bases stayed unmatched. This CDR3 spans 16 amino acids. The CDR3, as DNA: TGCGCCAGCAGCGCCTCGACAGGGGCAAACACAGATACGCAGTATTTT. Protein: CASSASTGANTDTQYF.

This clone was seen only a few times. The gene calls are TRBV7-2 and TRBJ1-3, with TRBD1 matching 9 bases. The CDR3 has 16 amino acids. Germline loops: CDR1 SGHTA, CDR2 FQGNSA. The V segment lost 2 bases and the J segment 3 bases; nucleotides outside the gene matches: 5. The CDR3 nucleotides are TGTGCCAGCAGCTTAACGGGACAGGGCATTGGAAACACCATATATTTT. Amino acid sequence: CASSLTGQGIGNTIYF.

The chain combines TRBV27 with TRBJ2-7; 10 bases fit TRBD1. The germline V gene has CDR1 MNHEY and CDR2 SMNVEV (reference sequence). V lost 2 bases and J lost 3; bases outside the gene matches: 4. The CDR3 is 15 residues long. This CDR3 reads CASSLRDRGFYEQYF. CDR3 sequence (DNA): TGTGCCAGCAGTTTACGGGACAGGGGTTTCTACGAGCAGTACTTC.

The CDR3 is CASSAAGTGEETQYF. CDR3 in DNA: TGCGCCAGCAGCGCGGCGGGGACAGGAGAAGAGACCCAGTACTTC. The V gene is TRBV5-1, the J gene TRBJ2-5; TRBD1 matches at 8 bases. The germline gives CDR1 SGHRS, CDR2 YFSETQ. The CDR3 has 15 amino acids. The trim removed 4 bases at V and 3 bases at J, leaving 8 bases unmatched. The variable domain in full, completed from reference TRBV5-1 and TRBJ2-5, reads KAGVTQTPRYLIKTRGQQVTLSCSPISGHRSVSWYQQTPGQGLQFLFEYFSETQRNKGNFPGRFSGRQFSNSRSEMNVSTLELGDSALYLCASSAAGTGEETQYFGPGTRLLVL.

The chain has TRBV7-8 and TRBJ1-2; D is uncertain. The CDR3 runs 14 residues. The germline CDR1 and CDR2 sequences are SGHVS and FQNEAQ. Trimming left V 0 bases short and J 4 bases short, with 9 bases between. The CDR3 reads CASSLASGTYGYTF. DNA of the CDR3: TGTGCCAGCAGCTTAGCGTCAGGAACCTATGGCTACACCTTC. Full variable domain (outside the CDR3, taken from reference TRBV7-8 and TRBJ1-2): GAGVSQSPRYKVAKRGQDVALRCDPISGHVSLFWYQQALGQGPEFLTYFQNEAQLDKSGLPSDRFFAERPEGSVSTLKIQRTQQEDSAVYLCASSLASGTYGYTFGSGTRLTVV.

J is TRBJ1-2 and V is TRBV27, with a tentative D call TRBD1 (6 bases). The germline gives CDR1 MNHEY, CDR2 SMNVEV (reference sequence). The CDR3 totals 14 residues. V was pared by 7 bases and J by 5 bases, with 17 bases between. The CDR3 here is CASTSSGAGYGYTF. The CDR3 DNA reads as TGTGCCAGCACCTCGTCAGGGGCTGGGTATGGCTACACCTTC.

The chain combines TRBV4-3 with TRBJ1-1; unclear D gene. V lost 3 bases to trimming and J lost 4 bases, with 15 bases between them. Germline CDR1 reads LGHNA; CDR2 reads YSLEER. This CDR3 spans 15 amino acids. The CDR3 here is CASSQEHLTSTEAFF. The CDR3 DNA sequence: TGCGCCAGCAGCCAGGAACACCTGACTAGCACTGAAGCTTTCTTT.

The rearrangement joins TRBV4-1 to TRBJ2-1; TRBD2 might be the D (5 bases). CDR1 is MGHRA and CDR2 is YSYEKL in the germline V gene. V dropped 3 bases and J dropped 4 bases, with 19 bases sitting between them. This CDR3 contains 17 residues. CDR3 amino acids: CASSHPVALAGYNEQFF. In nucleotides, the CDR3 is TGCGCCAGCAGCCACCCCGTTGCGCTAGCAGGTTACAATGAGCAGTTCTTC.

This clone was detected once. The chain recombines TRBV7-3 with TRBJ2-2, with 10 bases that match TRBD2. J was trimmed by 6 bases and V by 5 bases; bases with no gene match: 3. Germline values: CDR1 SGHTA, CDR2 FQGTGA. This CDR3 has 14 amino acids. The CDR3 DNA is TGTGCCAGCAGCCCTAGCGGGAGTGCCGGGGAGCTGTTTTTT. Translation: CASSPSGSAGELFF.

This chain joins TRBV4-1 and TRBJ1-1; D not resolved. The germline CDR1 and CDR2 sequences are MGHRA and YSYEKL. The germline V and J ends were trimmed by 1 base and 1 base, with 13 bases remaining between them. The CDR3 has 16 amino acids. CDR3 coding DNA: TGCGCCAGCAGCCAAGGGACGGGAGGAGCGAACACTGAAGCTTTCTTT. It translates to CASSQGTGGANTEAFF.

This chain connects TRBV28 to TRBJ2-1, with 12 bases identical to TRBD2. Germline assignment: CDR1 MDHEN and CDR2 SYDVKM. This CDR3 is 15 amino acids long. With V trimmed by 5 bases and J by 10 bases, 9 bases remained unmatched. The CDR3 region has the DNA TGTGCCAGCAGTCCCCGAGGGCTAGCGGGAGGGGAGCAGTTCTTC. Its translation: CASSPRGLAGGEQFF. Full variable domain (missing parts from reference TRBV28 and TRBJ2-1): DVKVTQSSRYLVKRTGEKVFLECVQDMDHENMFWYRQDPGLGLRLIYFSYDVKMKEKGDIPEGYSVSREKKERFSLILESASTNQTSMYLCASSPRGLAGGEQFFGPGTRLTVL.

This chain links TRBV29-1 with TRBJ2-5, with 7 bases that match TRBD2. V trimming: 4 bases; J trimming: 3 bases; junction bases outside the gene matches: 11. The CDR3 sequence is 15 residues long. The germline V gene encodes CDR1 SQVTM and CDR2 ANQGSEA. CDR3 sequence: CSVGPTGGWEETQYF. CDR3 nucleotide sequence: TGCAGCGTTGGCCCAACCGGGGGGTGGGAAGAGACCCAGTACTTC.